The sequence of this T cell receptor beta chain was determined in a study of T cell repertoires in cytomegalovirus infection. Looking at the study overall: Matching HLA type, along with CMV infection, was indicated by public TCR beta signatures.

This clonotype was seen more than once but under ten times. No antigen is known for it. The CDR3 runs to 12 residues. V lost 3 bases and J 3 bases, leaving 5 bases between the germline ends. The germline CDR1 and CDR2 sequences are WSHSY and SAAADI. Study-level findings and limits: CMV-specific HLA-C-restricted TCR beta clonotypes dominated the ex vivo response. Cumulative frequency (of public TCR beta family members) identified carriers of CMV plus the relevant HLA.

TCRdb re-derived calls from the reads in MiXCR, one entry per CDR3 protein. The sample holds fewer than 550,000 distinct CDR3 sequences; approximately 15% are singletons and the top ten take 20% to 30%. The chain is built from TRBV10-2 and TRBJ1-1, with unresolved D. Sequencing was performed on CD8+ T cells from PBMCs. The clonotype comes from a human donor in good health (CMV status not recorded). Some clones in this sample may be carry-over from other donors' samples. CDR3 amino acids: CASSESHTEAFF. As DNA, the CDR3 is TGCGCCAGCAGTGAATCCCACACTGAAGCTTTCTTT.